This T cell receptor beta chain was captured in a study of blood T cell repertoires in COVID-19. The wider study: Material from acute and convalescent COVID-19 was sourced from the United States, Italy and Spain. Sources were T cells, B-cell-depleted T cells, or PBMCs; the material itself was cDNA or gDNA.

Study processing details: Nucleated cell number was recorded as an estimate derived from reference gene primer amplification. Produced via immunoSEQ multiplex PCR; TCRdb's table is partial and in-frame only. V, J and clone size are taken as reported in that table, and D and trimming were inferred from the DNA itself. This table holds approximately 69,000 clones, 82% found once. V gave up 6 bases and J gave up 8 bases, with 16 bases separating them. The CDR3 totals 13 residues. Germline V lookup: CDR1 SNHLY, CDR2 FYNNEI. This clone was seen a single time. The source material was peripheral blood. The receptor's source is an elderly woman with acute or convalescent COVID-19. This chain connects TRBV2 to TRBJ1-1; maybe TRBD1 (5 bases). CDR3 bases: TGTGCCAGCAGCCAAGAGACAGCCACGGAAGCTTTCTTT. Amino acid sequence: CASSQETATEAFF. The variable domain in full, with the rest retrieved from reference TRBV2 and TRBJ1-1, is EPEVTQTPSHQVTQMGQEVILRCVPISNHLYFYWYRQILGQKVEFLVSFYNNEISEKSEIFDDQFSVERPDGSNFTLKIRSTKLEDSAMYFCASSQETATEAFFGQGTRLTVV.